This TCR beta chain was recorded in a study of PD-L1 blockade in urothelial cancer. Study-level background: Analyses used blood from 3 weeks (second dose) and 6 weeks after treatment start.

Profiling relied on immunoSEQ multiplex PCR, and the TCRdb table lists in-frame clones only, not all of them. The sample carries about 50,000 clones, 77% recorded once. Trimming took off 1 base at V and 0 bases at J, with 13 bases between the two ends. Germline V lookup: CDR1 MNHNS, CDR2 SASEGT. The CDR3 has 18 amino acids. The specimen comprised PBMCs, sampled around atezolizumab (anti-PD-L1) treatment. The TCR sequence derives from a man in his 70s with urothelial cancer. The rearrangement links TRBV6-1 to TRBJ1-6; no definite D call. The CDR3 nucleotides are TGTGCCAGCAGTGAAGTATGGGGTGGGAGCTCCTATAATTCACCCCTCCACTTT. Its protein product is CASSEVWGGSSYNSPLHF.